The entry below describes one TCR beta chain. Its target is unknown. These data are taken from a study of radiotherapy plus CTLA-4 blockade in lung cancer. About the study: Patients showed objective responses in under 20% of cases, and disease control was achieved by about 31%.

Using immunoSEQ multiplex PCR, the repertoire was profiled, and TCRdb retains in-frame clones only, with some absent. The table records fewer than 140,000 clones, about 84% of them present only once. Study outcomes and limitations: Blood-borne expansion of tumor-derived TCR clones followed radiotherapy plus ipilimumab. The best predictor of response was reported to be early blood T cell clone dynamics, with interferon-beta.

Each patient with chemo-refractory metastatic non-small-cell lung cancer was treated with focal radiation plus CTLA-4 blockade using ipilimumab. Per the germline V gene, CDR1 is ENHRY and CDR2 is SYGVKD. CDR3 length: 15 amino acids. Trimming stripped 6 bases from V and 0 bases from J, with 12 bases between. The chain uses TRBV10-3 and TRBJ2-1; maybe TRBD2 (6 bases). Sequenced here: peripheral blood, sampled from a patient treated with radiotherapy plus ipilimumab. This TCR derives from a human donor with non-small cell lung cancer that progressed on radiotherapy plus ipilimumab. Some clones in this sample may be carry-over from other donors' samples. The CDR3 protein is CAISPGLSSYNEQFF. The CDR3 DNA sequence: TGTGCCATCAGCCCGGGACTGAGCTCCTACAATGAGCAGTTCTTC.